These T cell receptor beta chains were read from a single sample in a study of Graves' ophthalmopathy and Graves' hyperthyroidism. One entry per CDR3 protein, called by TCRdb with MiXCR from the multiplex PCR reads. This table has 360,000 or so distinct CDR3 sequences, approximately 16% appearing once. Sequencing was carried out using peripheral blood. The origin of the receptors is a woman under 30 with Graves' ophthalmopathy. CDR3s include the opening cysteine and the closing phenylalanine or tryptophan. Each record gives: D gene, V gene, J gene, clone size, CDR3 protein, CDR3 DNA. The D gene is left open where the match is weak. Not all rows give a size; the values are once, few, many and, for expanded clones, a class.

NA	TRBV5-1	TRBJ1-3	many	CASSLESGERTIYF	TGCGCCAGCAGCTTGGAGTCAGGGGAGCGCACCATATATTTT
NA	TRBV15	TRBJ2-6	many	CATSRDTGLNSGANVLTF	TGTGCCACCAGCAGAGATACGGGACTGAACTCTGGGGCCAACGTCCTGACTTTC
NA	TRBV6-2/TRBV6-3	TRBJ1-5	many	CASKASNQPQHF	TGTGCCAGCAAAGCCAGCAATCAGCCCCAGCATTTT
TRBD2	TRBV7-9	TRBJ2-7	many	CASSLLRDYTYEQYF	TGTGCCAGCAGCTTACTGAGGGACTACACCTACGAGCAGTACTTC
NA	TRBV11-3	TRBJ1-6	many	CASSLDHRGSPLHF	TGTGCCAGCAGCTTAGATCATAGGGGTTCACCCCTCCACTTT
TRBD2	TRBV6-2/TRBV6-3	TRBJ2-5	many	CASSYRGGETQYF	TGTGCCAGCAGTTACCGGGGGGGAGAGACCCAGTACTTC
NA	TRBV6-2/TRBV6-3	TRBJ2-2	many	CASSGTLNTGELFF	TGTGCCAGCAGTGGTACTCTGAACACCGGGGAGCTGTTTTTT
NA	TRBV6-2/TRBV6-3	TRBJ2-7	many	CASTGPIYEQYF	TGTGCCAGCACCGGACCTATTTACGAGCAGTACTTC
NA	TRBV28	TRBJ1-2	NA	CASSTGAANYGYTF	TGTGCCAGCAGTACCGGGGCCGCTAACTATGGCTACACCTTC
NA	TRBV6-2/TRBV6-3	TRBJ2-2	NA	CASSYSTTGRSTGELFF	TGTGCCAGCAGTTACTCGACAACAGGGAGATCGACCGGGGAGCTGTTTTTT
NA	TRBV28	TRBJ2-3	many	CASSLARSRPTDTQYF	TGTGCCAGCAGTTTAGCCCGATCAAGACCCACAGATACGCAGTATTTT
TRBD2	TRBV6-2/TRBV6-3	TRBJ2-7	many	CASSYGTRGLAGYLYEQYF	TGTGCCAGCAGTTATGGGACCCGAGGGCTAGCGGGATACCTCTACGAGCAGTACTTC
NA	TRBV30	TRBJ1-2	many	CAWSGTDGYTF	TGTGCCTGGAGTGGAACAGACGGCTACACCTTC
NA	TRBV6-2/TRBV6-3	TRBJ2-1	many	CASSPPGRGNNEQFF	TGTGCCAGCAGTCCCCCGGGCCGAGGTAACAATGAGCAGTTCTTC
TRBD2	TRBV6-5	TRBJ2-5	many	CASSYSRSGGASGETQYF	TGTGCCAGCAGTTACTCGAGGAGCGGGGGGGCCTCGGGGGAGACCCAGTACTTC
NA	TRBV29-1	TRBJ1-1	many	CSTPRTWYTEAFF	TGCAGCACCCCCCGCACGTGGTACACTGAAGCTTTCTTT
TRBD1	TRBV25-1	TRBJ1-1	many	CASSDRGVNTEAFF	TGTGCCAGCAGCGACAGGGGAGTGAACACTGAAGCTTTCTTT
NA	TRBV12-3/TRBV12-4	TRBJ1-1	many	CASSKHRNTEAFF	TGTGCCAGCAGTAAGCACAGGAACACTGAAGCTTTCTTT
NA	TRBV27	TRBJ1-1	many	CASSRRDTIGRSFF	TGTGCCAGCAGCCGCCGGGACACAATAGGGAGGTCTTTCTTT
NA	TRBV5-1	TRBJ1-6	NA	CASSLDGGLPNNSPLHF	TGCGCCAGCAGCTTGGATGGGGGCCTCCCCAATAATTCACCCCTCCACTTT
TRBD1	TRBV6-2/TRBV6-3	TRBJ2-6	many	CATTRTGSGANVLTF	TGTGCCACCACCCGGACAGGGTCTGGGGCCAACGTCCTGACTTTC
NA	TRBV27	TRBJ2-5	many	CASSPRGDPLKNETQYF	TGTGCCAGCAGTCCGAGGGGGGACCCACTCAAAAACGAGACCCAGTACTTC
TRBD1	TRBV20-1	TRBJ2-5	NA	CSAPTGLRSETQYF	TGCAGTGCCCCGACAGGGCTACGTTCGGAGACCCAGTACTTC
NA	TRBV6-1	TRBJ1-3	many	CASSPRQTFTGNTIYF	TGTGCCAGCAGTCCACGACAGACTTTTACTGGAAACACCATATATTTT
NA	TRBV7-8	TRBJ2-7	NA	CASSLMGGDEQYF	TGTGCCAGCAGCTTAATGGGGGGAGACGAGCAGTACTTC
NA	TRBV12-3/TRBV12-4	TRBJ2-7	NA	CASNKGGMIYEQYF	TGTGCCAGCAACAAAGGCGGCATGATCTACGAGCAGTACTTC
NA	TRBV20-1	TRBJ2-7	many	CSARAQGISYEQYF	TGCAGTGCTAGAGCACAGGGTATCTCCTACGAGCAGTACTTC
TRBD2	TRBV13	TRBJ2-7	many	CASSSFGGGAYEQYF	TGTGCCAGCAGTTCCTTTGGGGGGGGAGCCTACGAGCAGTACTTC
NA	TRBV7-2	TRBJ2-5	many	CASSLADRLGTQYF	TGTGCCAGCAGCTTAGCCGACCGACTTGGGACCCAGTACTTC
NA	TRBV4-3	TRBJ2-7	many	CASSQDLGFVYEQYF	TGCGCCAGCAGCCAAGATTTAGGGTTCGTCTACGAGCAGTACTTC
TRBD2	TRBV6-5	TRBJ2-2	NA	CASSNQRGHTGELFF	TGTGCCAGCAGTAACCAGCGGGGGCACACCGGGGAGCTGTTTTTT
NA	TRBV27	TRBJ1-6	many	CASSPKSTPFGSPLHF	TGTGCCAGCAGTCCCAAGAGTACACCGTTCGGCTCACCCCTCCACTTT
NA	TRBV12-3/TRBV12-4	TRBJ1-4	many	CASSFGGIELFF	TGTGCCAGCAGTTTTGGTGGGATCGAACTGTTTTTT
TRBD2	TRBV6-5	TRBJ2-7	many	CASSSTSGRGYEQYF	TGTGCCAGCAGTTCTACTAGCGGGAGGGGCTACGAGCAGTACTTC
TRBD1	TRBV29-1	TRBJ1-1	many	CSVVRFATGARKVTEAFF	TGCAGCGTTGTGAGGTTCGCAACAGGGGCCAGAAAAGTGACTGAAGCTTTCTTT
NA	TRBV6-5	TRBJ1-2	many	CASSYSGLYGGYTF	TGTGCCAGCAGTTACTCTGGCCTCTACGGTGGCTACACCTTC
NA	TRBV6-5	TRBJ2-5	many	CASSYPEGGEETQYF	TGTGCCAGCAGTTACCCCGAGGGGGGGGAGGAGACCCAGTACTTC
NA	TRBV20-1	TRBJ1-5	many	CSAYRYSNQPQHF	TGCAGTGCTTACCGGTATAGCAATCAGCCCCAGCATTTT
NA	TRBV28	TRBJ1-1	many	CASSFSPATNTEAFF	TGTGCCAGCAGTTTTAGCCCAGCCACGAACACTGAAGCTTTCTTT
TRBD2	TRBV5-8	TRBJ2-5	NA	CASSTGTSGGETQYF	TGTGCCAGCAGTACCGGGACTAGCGGGGGAGAGACCCAGTACTTC
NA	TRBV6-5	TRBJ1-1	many	CASSYDGYTEAFF	TGTGCCAGCAGTTACGATGGCTACACTGAAGCTTTCTTT
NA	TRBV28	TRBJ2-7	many	CATSLLPLNEQYF	TGTGCCACCTCTCTCCTCCCCCTCAACGAGCAGTACTTC